The 25 T cell receptor beta chains below all came from one sample that was sequenced in a study of T cells in Graves' hyperthyroidism and ophthalmopathy. TCR beta CDR3 region amplification was performed from RNA transcripts. The HTBI primer set served for first-round RT-PCR of the TCR CDR3. TCRdb re-called the multiplex PCR reads with MiXCR, one entry per CDR3 protein. This sample has roughly 720,000 distinct CDR3 sequences, with roughly a sixth found just once. The material sequenced was blood. These receptors were obtained from a man aged 50 to 59 with Graves' hyperthyroidism.

In its sample, this clonotype was seen a few times. The CDR3, as DNA: TGCAGCGTTGAAGATCAACAGGCGCTGAACACTGAAGCTTTCTTT. It specifies CSVEDQQALNTEAFF. The gene calls are TRBV29-1 and TRBJ1-1; possible D gene TRBD1, 5 bases. The CDR3 spans 15 residues. Germline V lookup: CDR1 SQVTM, CDR2 ANQGSEA. V lost 0 bases and J lost 0, with 11 bases in between.

This clonotype was found many times. The CDR3 is CASSFAGENNEQFF. The CDR3 nucleotides are TGTGCCAGCAGTTTCGCGGGAGAAAACAATGAGCAGTTCTTC. The chain employs TRBV6-1 and TRBJ2-1; 7 nucleotides match TRBD2. The CDR3 loop spans 14 amino acids. Germline-derived CDR1 and CDR2 are MNHNS and SASEGT. Germline trimming cut 5 bases from V and 5 bases from J; bases unmatched to any gene: 6.

The table lists this clonotype with a few counts. The genes are TRBV28 and TRBJ2-7; D possibly corresponds to TRBD2 (5 bases). V was trimmed by 6 bases and J by 3 bases, leaving 18 bases between them. The CDR3 totals 15 residues. CDR1 is MDHEN and CDR2 is SYDVKM in the germline V gene. The CDR3 spells CASRSPGIGDYEQYF. In nucleotides, the CDR3 is TGTGCCAGCAGGTCCCCCGGGATCGGGGACTACGAGCAGTACTTC. The full variable domain, rest sourced from reference TRBV28 and TRBJ2-7, is DVKVTQSSRYLVKRTGEKVFLECVQDMDHENMFWYRQDPGLGLRLIYFSYDVKMKEKGDIPEGYSVSREKKERFSLILESASTNQTSMYLCASRSPGIGDYEQYFGPGTRLTVT.

The chain carries TRBV20-1 and TRBJ2-6; D ambiguous. The CDR3 has 14 amino acids. V shed 0 bases and J shed 4 bases, with 7 bases lying between them. Germline V gene lookup returns CDR1 DFQATT and CDR2 SNEGSKA (reference sequence). CDR3 region: CSARDNTGANVLTF. CDR3 DNA sequence: TGCAGTGCTAGAGATAATACCGGGGCCAACGTCCTGACTTTC.

This clonotype was seen at least ten times. The chain employs TRBV7-2 and TRBJ2-2; TRBD1 is a possible D gene (6 bases). In germline, CDR1 is SGHTA, CDR2 FQGNSA. The CDR3 loop spans 16 amino acids. Trimming pared 1 base from V and 0 bases from J, leaving 9 bases between. The CDR3 region has the DNA TGTGCCAGCAGCTTAGGGGGGCGCCCGAACACCGGGGAGCTGTTTTTT. Translated, it gives CASSLGGRPNTGELFF.

This clonotype was counted many times. The CDR3 nucleotides read TGTGCCAGCAGCCAGACAGCCTATAGCAATCAGCCCCAGCATTTT. Translation gives CASSQTAYSNQPQHF. This chain joins TRBV7-2 and TRBJ1-5, with D possibly TRBD1 on 5 matching bases. V gave up 5 bases and J gave up 0 bases, with 11 bases separating them. This CDR3 spans 15 amino acids. Germline V lookup: CDR1 SGHTA, CDR2 FQGNSA.

At least ten counts were recorded for this clonotype. The chain recombines TRBV7-3 with TRBJ2-1; possible D gene TRBD2, 7 bases. This CDR3 region has 15 residues. Trimming left V 3 bases short and J 3 bases short, with 12 bases between. Germline-derived CDR1 and CDR2 are SGHTA and FQGTGA. The CDR3 nucleotides read TGTGCCAGCAGCTTGGAGAGGGGGGGCTACAATGAGCAGTTCTTC. This codes for CASSLERGGYNEQFF.

In its sample, this clonotype was seen many times. The chain combines TRBV28 with TRBJ1-5, with TRBD1 matching 9 bases. This CDR3 spans 16 amino acids. Trimming removed 5 bases from V and 7 bases from J; junction bases left unmatched: 12. Germline CDR1 and CDR2: MDHEN and SYDVKM. The CDR3 spells CASSDLDRGSGQPQHF. The CDR3 DNA reads TGTGCCAGCAGTGATCTAGACAGGGGGAGCGGACAGCCCCAGCATTTT.

This clonotype was seen repeatedly, ten times or more. The V and J genes are TRBV28 and TRBJ2-1; 10 nucleotides align to TRBD2. The CDR3 is 17 amino acids. From germline, CDR1 is MDHEN and CDR2 SYDVKM. V shed 7 bases, J shed 4 bases, and the junction held 13 bases outside the gene matches. The chain's CDR3 is CASTSASGSKAYNEQFF. The CDR3 region has the DNA TGTGCCAGCACCTCGGCTAGCGGGAGTAAGGCATACAATGAGCAGTTCTTC.

The chain has TRBV10-1 and TRBJ2-7, with D uncertain. Germline V gives CDR1 WNHNN, CDR2 SYGVQD (reference sequence). V was cut by 1 base and J by 3 bases, with 13 bases left in between. The CDR3 has 15 amino acids. The CDR3 DNA sequence: TGCGCCAGCAGTGAGTTGTGGGGTAGCCGCTACGAGCAGTACTTC. The encoded protein is CASSELWGSRYEQYF.

This clonotype showed up many times. V and J are TRBV5-1 and TRBJ1-2; unclear D gene. The germline CDR1 and CDR2 sequences are SGHRS and YFSETQ. The CDR3 sequence is 13 residues long. The V end was cut by 4 bases, the J end by 8 bases, with 15 bases between. The CDR3 spells CASSPRRHRGYTF. Written as DNA, the CDR3 is TGCGCCAGCAGCCCAAGACGGCACCGAGGCTACACCTTC.

This clonotype was counted only a few times. The chain links TRBV19 to TRBJ1-2, with TRBD1 as a possible D gene (6 bases). Germline lookup yields CDR1 LNHDA and CDR2 SQIVND (reference sequence). V was shortened by 3 bases and J by 4 bases, with 9 bases between the two germline ends. The CDR3 extends over 13 amino acids. The CDR3 region has the DNA TGTGCCAGTAGTATTCAGGGGAGCTATGGCTACACCTTC. This sequence encodes CASSIQGSYGYTF.

This clonotype was picked up many times. The CDR3 region is CSVEAPASGRDEQYF. CDR3 bases: TGCAGCGTTGAAGCGCCGGCTAGCGGGAGAGACGAGCAGTACTTC. The chain joins TRBV29-1 to TRBJ2-7; 10 nucleotides agree with TRBD2. The ends lost 1 base at V and 5 bases at J; junction bases unmatched: 8. This CDR3 spans 15 amino acids. Germline CDR1 and CDR2: SQVTM and ANQGSEA.

This clonotype was detected only a few times. V usage is TRBV24-1 and J usage is TRBJ2-1; weak D call: TRBD1 (6 bases). CDR1 and CDR2 (germline): KGHDR, SFDVKD. This CDR3 has 15 amino acids. The V and J ends lost 4 bases and 2 bases respectively, with 11 bases between them. The CDR3 DNA reads as TGTGCCACCAGTGAGGCACAGGGTCCCTACAATGAGCAGTTCTTC. Protein sequence: CATSEAQGPYNEQFF.

This chain links TRBV29-1 with TRBJ2-1, with D possibly being TRBD1 (5 bases). With 4 bases removed from V and 4 bases from J, the gap between germline ends came to 17 bases. The germline V gene has CDR1 SQVTM and CDR2 ANQGSEA. CDR3 size: 15 residues. The CDR3 DNA reads TGCAGCGTTGTCACGGACAACGTTTTGTACAATGAGCAGTTCTTC. Amino acid sequence: CSVVTDNVLYNEQFF.

This chain connects TRBV10-2 to TRBJ2-5; TRBD1 might be the D (6 bases). Trimming took 4 bases from V and 1 from J, leaving 13 bases between them. The length of the CDR3 is 15 residues. In germline, CDR1 is WSHSY, CDR2 SAAADI. CDR3 DNA: TGCGCCAGCAGTGGTAACAGGGCGATCCAAGAGACCCAGTACTTC. The encoded protein is CASSGNRAIQETQYF.

This rearrangement joins TRBV9 to TRBJ2-3, with 9 bases that match TRBD1. The CDR3 is 15 amino acids. Losses at the gene ends were 0 bases for V and 5 bases for J; bases not matched to a gene: 4. In germline, CDR1 is SGDLS, CDR2 YYNGEE. In DNA form, the CDR3 reads TGTGCCAGCAGCGTAGAGGGACAGGGTCAAGATACGCAGTATTTT. It yields the protein CASSVEGQGQDTQYF.

The CDR3 nucleotides are TGTGCCGTATCCGCCTACGGATTCAATCAGCCCCAGCATTTT. It translates to CAVSAYGFNQPQHF. The rearrangement uses TRBV19 and TRBJ1-5; no clear D. CDR1 is LNHDA and CDR2 is SQIVND in the germline V gene (reference sequence). V lost 11 bases to trimming and J lost 3 bases, with 17 bases between them. CDR3 length: 14 residues.

A few counts support this clonotype. The rearrangement links TRBV19 to TRBJ2-3, with a possible D match to TRBD2 (6 bases). This CDR3 spans 15 amino acids. V dropped 4 bases and J dropped 0 bases, with 11 bases sitting between them. Germline CDR1 is LNHDA and CDR2 is SQIVND (reference sequence). DNA for the CDR3: TGTGCCAGTAGTACCGCGGGGACTAGCACAGATACGCAGTATTTT. This codes for CASSTAGTSTDTQYF.

At least ten counts were recorded for this clonotype. The genes are TRBV5-1 and TRBJ2-6; D gene ambiguous. Per the germline V gene, CDR1 is SGHRS and CDR2 is YFSETQ. This CDR3 has 15 residues. V was trimmed by 4 bases and J by 2 bases, leaving 10 bases between them. CDR3 DNA sequence: TGCGCCAGCAGCCCTAACACCGCTGGGGCCAACGTCCTGACTTTC. This gives the protein CASSPNTAGANVLTF.

This clonotype came up many times. The gene calls are TRBV28 and TRBJ1-1; possible D gene TRBD1, 5 bases. In germline, CDR1 is MDHEN, CDR2 SYDVKM. The V gene lost 7 bases and the J gene lost 6 bases, with 15 bases spanning the gap. CDR3 size: 13 residues. Here the CDR3 reads CASTLPPGSEAFF. The CDR3 DNA follows: TGTGCCAGCACCCTACCCCCAGGGTCTGAAGCTTTCTTT.

This clonotype was seen ten or more times. The rearrangement uses TRBV28 and TRBJ2-2; D perhaps matches TRBD1 (6 bases). The germline V gene has CDR1 MDHEN and CDR2 SYDVKM. The CDR3 is 13 residues long. V was pared by 6 bases and J by 6 bases, with 11 bases between. The CDR3 nucleotides read TGTGCCAGCAGGTTACAGGGCCCCGGGGAGCTGTTTTTT. Residues: CASRLQGPGELFF.

This rearrangement joins TRBV29-1 to TRBJ2-3; D is possibly TRBD1 or TRBD2 (5 bases each). Germline CDR1 reads SQVTM; CDR2 reads ANQGSEA. Trimming took off 3 bases at V and 4 bases at J, with 11 bases between the two ends. The CDR3 is 13 residues long. This chain's CDR3 is CSVDGQGPDTQYF. CDR3 sequence (DNA): TGCAGCGTTGATGGGCAGGGACCAGATACGCAGTATTTT.

This clonotype was counted only a few times. The CDR3 loop is CASSIASGRPNYEQYF. The CDR3 DNA reads as TGTGCCAGTAGTATCGCTAGCGGGAGGCCAAACTACGAGCAGTACTTC. This rearrangement joins TRBV19 to TRBJ2-7; the match to TRBD2 covers 11 bases. The CDR3 consists of 16 residues. J was trimmed by 3 bases and V by 3 bases; bases with no gene match: 7. Germline values: CDR1 LNHDA, CDR2 SQIVND (reference sequence).

The chain combines TRBV6-2 or TRBV6-3 with TRBJ2-7; 9 bases are a match to TRBD2. The CDR3 is 15 amino acids. The V segment lost 0 bases and the J segment 3 bases; nucleotides outside the gene matches: 3. CDR1 is MNHEY and CDR2 is SVGEGT in the germline V gene. CDR3 loop: CASSYSGGGVYEQYF. Here the CDR3 DNA reads TGTGCCAGCAGTTACTCCGGCGGGGGGGTCTACGAGCAGTACTTC.